The clone carrying this T cell receptor (beta chain) showed up just a few times. Its matching antigen is unknown. Whole blood that had not been fractionated was the source of extracted total RNA. The sample originates from a study of human T cells and chemical hapten exposure. Turning to the study itself: The study traced per-sample TCR yield variation mainly to small differences in pooled library volumes.

The library tagged individual cDNA molecules with unique molecular identifiers. In the original processing: The median was roughly 100,000 TCRs per sample, ranging about 20,000 to 700,000. TCRdb processed the 5' RACE reads anew with MiXCR; each CDR3 protein has one entry. The V and J calls come from TCRdb's annotation, not from the publication. Of over 95,000 distinct CDR3 sequences in the sample, more than 15% are singletons; the top ten hold around 3%. CDR1 is SEHNR, CDR2 FQNEAQ, per germline (reference sequence). The CDR3 spans 15 residues. V shed 1 base and J shed 4 bases, with 14 bases lying between them. Regarding the study as a whole: Those TCRs sitting above 1 in 1000 frequency stayed the same with DPC sensitization.

V is TRBV7-9 and J is TRBJ2-7; tentative D call: TRBD2 (5 bases). The source of this sequence is a human donor in good health. The CDR3 spells CASSLVRGSDYEQYF. The CDR3 DNA follows: TGTGCCAGCAGCTTAGTTCGCGGGTCGGATTACGAGCAGTACTTC.